The source of this TCR beta chain is a study of OX40 agonist ivuxolimab in advanced cancers. Overall study context: Administration of intravenous ivuxolimab to patients occurred every 2 weeks at 0.01 to 10 mg/kg.

V was pared by 2 bases and J by 3 bases, with 3 bases of the junction left unmatched. The CDR3 consists of 14 residues. Germline CDR1 and CDR2: SGHRS and YFSETQ. The data were produced by immunoSEQ multiplex PCR, yet TCRdb's version contains in-frame clones alone and is incomplete. The sample holds more than 55,000 clones, roughly 89% seen once. The sequencing used CD4+ or CD8+ T cells sorted from blood, collected in a trial of the OX40 agonist ivuxolimab. The chain couples TRBV5-1 to TRBJ2-7, with 9 bases lining up with TRBD1. The source of this sequence is an adult with an advanced solid tumor such as melanoma, head and neck, liver or kidney cancer. The CDR3 DNA reads as TGCGCCAGCAGCTTCACGGGACAGGGCTACGAGCAGTACTTC. It yields the protein CASSFTGQGYEQYF.